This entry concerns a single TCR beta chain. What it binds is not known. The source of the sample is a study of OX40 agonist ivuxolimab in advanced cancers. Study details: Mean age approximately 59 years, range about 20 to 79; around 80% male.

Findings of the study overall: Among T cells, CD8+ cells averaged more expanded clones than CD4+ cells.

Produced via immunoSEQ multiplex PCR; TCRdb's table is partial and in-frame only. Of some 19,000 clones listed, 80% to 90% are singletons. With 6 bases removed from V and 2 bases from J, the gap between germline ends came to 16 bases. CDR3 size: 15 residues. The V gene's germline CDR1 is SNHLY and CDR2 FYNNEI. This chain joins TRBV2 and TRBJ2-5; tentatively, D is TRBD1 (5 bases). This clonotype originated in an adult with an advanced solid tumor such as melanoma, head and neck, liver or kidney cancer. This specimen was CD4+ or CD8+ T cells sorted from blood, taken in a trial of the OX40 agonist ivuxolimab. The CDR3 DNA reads TGTGCCAGCAGCTTATCAAGGGGTAAACAAGAGACCCAGTACTTC. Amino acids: CASSLSRGKQETQYF.